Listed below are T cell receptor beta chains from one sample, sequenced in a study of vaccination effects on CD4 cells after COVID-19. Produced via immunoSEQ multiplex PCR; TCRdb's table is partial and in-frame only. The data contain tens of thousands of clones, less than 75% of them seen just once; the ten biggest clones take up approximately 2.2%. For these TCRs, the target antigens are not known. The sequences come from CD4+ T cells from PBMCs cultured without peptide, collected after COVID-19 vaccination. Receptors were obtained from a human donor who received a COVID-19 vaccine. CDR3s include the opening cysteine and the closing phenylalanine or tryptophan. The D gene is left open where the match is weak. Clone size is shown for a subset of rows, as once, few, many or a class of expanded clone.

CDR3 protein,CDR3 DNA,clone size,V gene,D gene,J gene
CASSQDVEASSYNEQFF,TGTGCCAGCAGCCAAGATGTGGAGGCTAGCTCCTACAATGAGCAGTTCTTC,once,TRBV3-1/TRBV3-2,-,TRBJ2-1
CASSQHAGTGGTPLHF,TGTGCCAGCAGCCAGCACGCCGGGACAGGGGGCACACCCCTCCACTTT,-,TRBV3-1/TRBV3-2,TRBD1,TRBJ1-6
CASSPDRNSGNTIYF,TGTGCCAGCAGCCCGGACAGAAACTCTGGAAACACCATATATTTT,-,TRBV7-7,-,TRBJ1-3
CASSRESGGADTQYF,TGTGCCAGCAGCAGAGAAAGCGGGGGGGCAGATACGCAGTATTTT,few,TRBV7-9,TRBD2,TRBJ2-3
CASSYRDGGTGSPLHF,TGTGCCAGCAGCTACCGGGACGGCGGAACGGGTTCACCCCTCCACTTT,-,TRBV7-8,-,TRBJ1-6
CASSIDGQISSYNEQFF,TGTGCCAGTAGTATAGATGGTCAAATCTCCTCCTACAATGAGCAGTTCTTC,-,TRBV19,-,TRBJ2-1
CASSSIQGRSYNEQFF,TGTGCCAGCAGCTCAATACAGGGGAGATCCTACAATGAGCAGTTCTTC,-,TRBV11-2,TRBD1,TRBJ2-1
CASSLDREYNEQFF,TGTGCCAGCAGCTTAGATCGGGAATACAATGAGCAGTTCTTC,-,TRBV7-2,-,TRBJ2-1
CASGFIFGPSNTGELFF,TGTGCTAGTGGTTTCATTTTCGGGCCCTCCAACACCGGGGAGCTGTTTTTT,-,TRBV12-5,-,TRBJ2-2
CASSQASGVNTGELFF,TGCGCCAGCAGCCAGGCTAGCGGGGTGAACACCGGGGAGCTGTTTTTT,few,TRBV4-3,TRBD2,TRBJ2-2
CASTWQADGELFF,TGTGCCAGTACTTGGCAGGCAGACGGGGAGCTGTTTTTT,-,TRBV19,-,TRBJ2-2
CASSYLGRLNYGYTF,TGTGCCAGCTCATACCTAGGACGCCTTAACTATGGCTACACCTTC,-,TRBV18,-,TRBJ1-2
CASSSLGGVFRTDTQYF,TGTGCCAGCAGCTCTCTCGGCGGGGTTTTTCGCACAGATACGCAGTATTTT,-,TRBV7-6,-,TRBJ2-3
CAWRGQGNEKLFF,TGTGCCTGGAGGGGACAGGGTAATGAAAAACTGTTTTTT,-,TRBV30,TRBD1,TRBJ1-4
CASNKIAGATGYTF,TGCGCCAGCAACAAAATTGCGGGGGCGACCGGTTACACCTTC,-,TRBV5-1,-,TRBJ1-2
CATGPYNQPQHF,TGTGCCACCGGGCCCTACAATCAGCCCCAGCATTTT,-,TRBV15,-,TRBJ1-5
CSAGTGQGNSPLHF,TGCAGCGCAGGAACGGGACAGGGTAATTCACCCCTCCACTTT,-,TRBV29-1,TRBD1,TRBJ1-6
CASSPTGVRGYTF,TGTGCCAGCAGTCCCACAGGGGTACGCGGCTACACCTTC,-,TRBV6-6,TRBD1,TRBJ1-2
CASSMVQLLAYGYTF,TGTGCCAGTAGTATGGTCCAGCTGCTAGCCTATGGCTACACCTTC,-,TRBV19,-,TRBJ1-2
CASSKNIRGGGKGVGTEAFF,TGTGCCAGCAGCAAAAATATCCGAGGAGGGGGCAAGGGAGTGGGTACTGAAGCTTTCTTT,-,TRBV21-1,-,TRBJ1-1
CASSEMGVWTEAFF,TGTGCCAGCAGTGAGATGGGAGTATGGACTGAAGCTTTCTTT,-,TRBV2,-,TRBJ1-1
CASSTWAGGDNEQFF,TGTGCCAGCAGCACCTGGGCGGGGGGGGACAATGAGCAGTTCTTC,-,TRBV6-2/TRBV6-3,TRBD2,TRBJ2-1
CASSPYGGGYNEQFF,TGTGCCAGCAGCCCCTATGGGGGGGGCTACAATGAGCAGTTCTTC,-,TRBV7-2,TRBD2,TRBJ2-1
CASSVLGTSGGQETQYF,TGTGCCAGCAGCGTCCTGGGGACTAGCGGGGGCCAAGAGACCCAGTACTTC,-,TRBV5-6,TRBD2,TRBJ2-5
CASSLAGRANYGYTF,TGTGCCAGCAGCTTAGCGGGCAGGGCAAACTATGGCTACACCTTC,few,TRBV7-2,-,TRBJ1-2
CASSLLQLLRGVGSELFF,TGTGCCAGCAGCTTATTGCAGCTCCTCAGGGGTGTGGGGTCGGAGCTGTTTTTT,-,TRBV7-8,-,TRBJ2-2
CAAKSGAGYGYTF,TGTGCCGCAAAATCAGGGGCGGGCTATGGCTACACCTTC,few,TRBV24-1,-,TRBJ1-2
CATSDDRGEGETQYF,TGTGCCACCAGTGATGACCGGGGGGAGGGAGAGACCCAGTACTTC,once,TRBV24-1,TRBD2,TRBJ2-5
CASSPGQVNEKLFF,TGCGCCAGCAGTCCGGGACAGGTTAATGAAAAACTGTTTTTT,-,TRBV10-2,TRBD1,TRBJ1-4
CATLPRGGRETQYF,TGTGCCACCCTCCCACGGGGGGGCCGGGAGACCCAGTACTTC,-,TRBV6-5,TRBD2,TRBJ2-5
CASSTLTGVDTEAFF,TGTGCCAGTAGTACGTTAACAGGGGTGGACACTGAAGCTTTCTTT,few,TRBV19,TRBD1,TRBJ1-1